One and the same sample provided the 27 T cell receptor beta chains below, sequenced in a study of OX40 agonist ivuxolimab in advanced cancers. Data came from immunoSEQ multiplex PCR; TCRdb stores just in-frame clones and leaves some out. The sample shows about 38,000 clones, 65% to 90% of them seen only once. The sequencing here drew on CD4+ or CD8+ T cells sorted from blood, taken in a trial of the OX40 agonist ivuxolimab. Source of these receptors: an adult with an advanced solid tumor such as melanoma, head and neck, liver or kidney cancer.

This sequence joins TRBV6-6 and TRBJ2-5, with TRBD1 identical over 9 bases. TRBJ2-7 explains the end of the DNA better; the J call may be wrong. CDR1 is MNHNY, CDR2 SVGAGI, per germline (reference sequence). This CDR3 has 16 residues. CDR3 nucleotide sequence: TGTGCCAGCAGTTACTCCAAACAGGGGGCGGCCTACGAGCAGTACTTC. It translates to CASSYSKQGAAYEQYF.

In this sample, this clone turned up once. The chain carries TRBV19 and TRBJ1-2, with TRBD1 matching over 8 bases. Germline V gives CDR1 LNHDA, CDR2 SQIVND (reference sequence). Germline trimming cut 6 bases from V and 3 bases from J; bases unmatched to any gene: 9. This CDR3 spans 15 amino acids. The DNA for the CDR3 is TGTGCCAGTAGCCCGCCGGGACAGGTTTACTATGGCTACACCTTC. It is translated as CASSPPGQVYYGYTF.

This clone was picked up one time. The DNA of the CDR3 is TGTGCCAGCAGCCGTATTAGCGGGAGTCTAGTAGAGACCCAGTACTTC. Its translation is CASSRISGSLVETQYF. V is TRBV5-4 and J is TRBJ2-5, with TRBD2 matching 9 bases. V shed 4 bases and J 4 bases; nucleotides not matched to a gene: 11. The CDR3 is 16 residues long. The germline CDR1 and CDR2 sequences are SGHNT and YYREEE (reference sequence).

This sequence joins TRBV9 and TRBJ2-1, with 8 bases that match TRBD1. The germline gives CDR1 SGDLS, CDR2 YYNGEE. The CDR3 spans 15 residues. The V and J ends lost 0 bases and 2 bases, in that order; junction bases with no gene match: 1. As DNA, the CDR3 is TGTGCCAGCAGCGTAGAACAGGGGGCCTACAATGAGCAGTTCTTC. It specifies CASSVEQGAYNEQFF.

Judged by abundance, this clone is medium-sized. The rearrangement links TRBV6-5 to TRBJ2-1; D unclear. The CDR3 sequence is 15 residues long. The V end lost 6 bases, the J end lost 3 bases, and 15 bases lay between the germline ends. Germline V gene sequence: CDR1 MNHEY, CDR2 SVGAGI. In nucleotides, the CDR3 is TGTGCCAGCAGCCCCGGCGATCCGAGCTACAATGAGCAGTTCTTC. This codes for CASSPGDPSYNEQFF.

The chain is built from TRBV5-1 and TRBJ1-5; no clear D. Trimming removed 0 bases at V and 1 base at J, with 8 bases between. The germline gives CDR1 SGHRS, CDR2 YFSETQ. The CDR3 totals 15 residues. In DNA form, the CDR3 reads TGCGCCAGCAGCTTGGCCCCGGACAGCAATCAGCCCCAGCATTTT. Amino acids: CASSLAPDSNQPQHF. The variable domain in full, completed from reference TRBV5-1 and TRBJ1-5, reads KAGVTQTPRYLIKTRGQQVTLSCSPISGHRSVSWYQQTPGQGLQFLFEYFSETQRNKGNFPGRFSGRQFSNSRSEMNVSTLELGDSALYLCASSLAPDSNQPQHFGDGTRLSIL.

This chain links TRBV11-3 with TRBJ2-3, with TRBD2 identical over 10 bases. The CDR3 spans 15 residues. Germline trimming cut 4 bases from V and 4 bases from J; bases unmatched to any gene: 5. Germline V gives CDR1 SGHNT, CDR2 YENEEA. The CDR3 sequence: CASSYQAGGSDTQYF. The CDR3 DNA reads TGTGCCAGCAGCTACCAAGCGGGAGGGTCAGATACGCAGTATTTT. The whole variable domain, filled in from reference TRBV11-3 and TRBJ2-3, reads EAGVVQSPRYKIIEKKQPVAFWCNPISGHNTLYWYLQNLGQGPELLIRYENEEAVDDSQLPKDRFSAERLKGVDSTLKIQPAELGDSAVYLCASSYQAGGSDTQYFGPGTRLTVL.

The genes are TRBV5-1 and TRBJ2-5, with D possibly TRBD1 on 6 matching bases. CDR1 SGHRS and CDR2 YFSETQ come from the germline V gene. Trimming removed 2 bases from V and 5 bases from J, with 16 bases in between. This CDR3 comprises 15 residues. Written as DNA, the CDR3 is TGCGCCAGCAGCTTAACAGGGTTTGGTCGGGAGACCCAGTACTTC. Translated, it gives CASSLTGFGRETQYF.

The gene calls are TRBV5-6 and TRBJ1-3; D is unresolved. This CDR3 contains 15 residues. Trimming removed 2 bases at V and 0 bases at J, with 9 bases between. CDR1 and CDR2 (germline): SGHDT, YYEEEE. The CDR3 here is CASSLDAYSGNTIYF. CDR3 nucleotides: TGTGCCAGCAGCTTAGATGCTTACTCTGGAAACACCATATATTTT.

The chain carries TRBV19 and TRBJ1-2; 8 nucleotides match TRBD1. This CDR3 is 13 amino acids long. From germline, CDR1 is LNHDA and CDR2 SQIVND (reference sequence). V was pared by 5 bases and J by 8 bases, with 7 bases of the junction left unmatched. CDR3 nucleotide sequence: TGTGCCAGTAGTGCCACAGGGGGAGGCGGCTACACCTTC. Its protein is CASSATGGGGYTF.

The chain uses TRBV4-2 and TRBJ2-7; possible D gene TRBD2, 6 bases. Germline assignment: CDR1 LGHNA and CDR2 YNFKEQ. The V and J ends lost 4 bases and 1 base respectively, with 11 bases between them. CDR3 size: 14 residues. Here the CDR3 DNA reads TGTGCCAGCAGCCCTAGCGACGAATCCTACGAGCAGTACTTC. Translation: CASSPSDESYEQYF.

A single count supports this clone. The chain uses TRBV9 and TRBJ2-2; tentative D call: TRBD1 (7 bases). In germline, CDR1 is SGDLS, CDR2 YYNGEE. The CDR3 runs 18 residues. Trimming removed 0 bases from V and 2 bases from J, with 17 bases in between. CDR3 amino acids: CASSVGEVGTVNTGELFF. CDR3 coding DNA: TGTGCCAGCAGCGTAGGGGAGGTTGGGACAGTTAACACCGGGGAGCTGTTTTTT.

This clone has only a few counts. The chain combines TRBV18 with TRBJ1-2; D is unresolved. The CDR3 has 14 amino acids. Germline CDR1 is KGHSH and CDR2 is LQKENI. Trimming removed 3 bases from V and 5 bases from J, with 13 bases in between. CDR3 sequence reads: CASSPGVNPYGYTF. The CDR3 DNA follows: TGTGCCAGCTCACCCGGGGTTAACCCTTATGGCTACACCTTC.

The chain is built from TRBV19 and TRBJ2-5; D unresolved. CDR3 size: 13 residues. CDR1 LNHDA and CDR2 SQIVND come from the germline V gene (reference sequence). Trimming removed 1 base from V and 7 bases from J, with 10 bases in between. The CDR3, as DNA: TGTGCCAGTAGTATAGCCGGGCCCGGGACCCAGTACTTC. It is translated as CASSIAGPGTQYF.

This clone was detected once. One end of the junction is discordant with germline, which a read error may explain. This chain connects TRBV2 to TRBJ2-7; the D gene is possibly TRBD2 (5 bases). The CDR3 runs 11 residues. CDR1 is SNHLY, CDR2 FYNNEI, per germline. The CDR3 bases are TGTGCCAGCAGCCCCCAAAGACTACCCCTTTTC. It yields the protein CASSPQRLPLF.

This clone was found a few times. The J gene is TRBJ2-5, the V gene TRBV27; the match to TRBD2 covers 7 bases. Germline trimming cut 7 bases from V and 4 bases from J; bases unmatched to any gene: 9. The CDR3 is 14 residues long. Germline CDR1 reads MNHEY; CDR2 reads SMNVEV (reference sequence). For the CDR3, the DNA is TGTGCCAGCACGCCGGGGGGTGGTCGAGAGACCCAGTACTTC. Its translation is CASTPGGGRETQYF.

The chain has TRBV25-1 and TRBJ2-7; D possibly corresponds to TRBD1 (6 bases). The CDR3 runs to 11 residues. Germline V lookup: CDR1 MGHDK, CDR2 SYGVNS. Trimming left V 4 bases short and J 9 bases short, with 10 bases between. DNA of the CDR3: TGTGCCAGCAGTGCCCAGGGGTTGCAGTACTTC. Residues: CASSAQGLQYF.

The chain combines TRBV6-6 with TRBJ2-7; TRBD2 matches at 12 bases. The ends lost 5 bases at V and 3 bases at J; junction bases unmatched: 8. CDR1 and CDR2 (germline): MNHNY, SVGAGI (reference sequence). The CDR3 has 16 amino acids. CDR3 in DNA: TGTGCCAGCAGTACGAGACTAGCGGGAGCCCGCTACGAGCAGTACTTC. Translating gives CASSTRLAGARYEQYF.

V is TRBV7-9 and J is TRBJ2-3, with 10 bases fitting TRBD2. CDR1 is SEHNR and CDR2 is FQNEAQ in the germline V gene (reference sequence). The CDR3 contains 16 residues. V dropped 6 bases and J dropped 2; count of bases not matched to a gene: 8. CDR3 amino acids: CASSHGLAVFTDTQYF. Written as DNA, the CDR3 is TGTGCCAGCAGTCATGGACTAGCGGTATTCACAGATACGCAGTATTTT.

The chain links TRBV7-2 to TRBJ2-3; perhaps D is TRBD1 or TRBD2 (5 bases each). The CDR3 covers 16 residues. Trimming stripped 7 bases from V and 4 bases from J, with 21 bases between. Germline CDR1 reads SGHTA; CDR2 reads FQGNSA. CDR3 DNA: TGTGCCAGCACCGAAGGGGTGGGTCTAGCCGCAGATACGCAGTATTTT. Its translation: CASTEGVGLAADTQYF.

This clone occurred a few times. The J gene is TRBJ2-4, the V gene TRBV7-2; 7 bases are shared with TRBD1. The germline CDR1 and CDR2 sequences are SGHTA and FQGNSA. V shed 7 bases, J shed 5 bases, and the junction held 11 bases outside the gene matches. The CDR3 totals 15 residues. The CDR3 nucleotides are TGTGCCAGCACCCCAACGGGAAGGGGGCAAAACATTCAGTACTTC. This sequence encodes CASTPTGRGQNIQYF.

This chain connects TRBV6-1 to TRBJ1-3; unclear D gene. The CDR3 is made up of 18 amino acids. Trimming took 2 bases from V and 1 from J, leaving 18 bases between them. Per germline, CDR1 MNHNS and CDR2 SASEGT. The CDR3 DNA follows: TGTGCCAGCAGTGAACCCCACCTTATGGAGATATCTGGAAACACCATATATTTT. It is translated as CASSEPHLMEISGNTIYF.

The genes are TRBV18 and TRBJ2-2, with D hard to call. The CDR3 extends over 14 amino acids. V was trimmed by 3 bases and J by 7 bases, leaving 12 bases between them. Germline V CDR1 and CDR2: KGHSH, LQKENI. CDR3 DNA: TGTGCCAGCTCACCCCTCGGCACGGTCGGGGAGCTGTTTTTT. It specifies CASSPLGTVGELFF.

The chain recombines TRBV29-1 with TRBJ1-1; no clear D. CDR3 length equals 12 residues. Germline V CDR1 and CDR2: SQVTM, ANQGSEA. Trimming removed 5 bases from V and 3 bases from J, with 10 bases in between. The CDR3 DNA is TGCAGCGTTAAGGATCAATACACTGAAGCTTTCTTT. Translating gives CSVKDQYTEAFF.

CDR3 DNA sequence: TGTGCCAGCAGTGATTCGGAGAGCACAGATACGCAGTATTTT. Its translation: CASSDSESTDTQYF. V gene TRBV25-1 combines with J gene TRBJ2-3, with D unresolved. The CDR3 length is 14 residues. Germline V CDR1 and CDR2: MGHDK, SYGVNS. V was trimmed by 3 bases and J by 0 bases, leaving 7 bases between them.

The rearrangement links TRBV7-6 to TRBJ1-1; D is unclear. Germline assignment: CDR1 SGHVS and CDR2 FNYEAQ. This CDR3 has 13 amino acids. V lost 3 bases and J 0 bases, leaving 5 bases between the germline ends. The CDR3 protein is CASSLSMNTEAFF. As DNA, the CDR3 is TGTGCCAGCAGCTTGAGCATGAACACTGAAGCTTTCTTT.

The chain uses TRBV30 and TRBJ2-7; D gene uncertain. Trimming took off 0 bases at V and 4 bases at J, with 7 bases between the two ends. Germline values: CDR1 GTSNPN, CDR2 SVGIG (reference sequence). The CDR3 is 12 residues long. CDR3 in amino acids: CAWSVRPYEQYF. In nucleotides, the CDR3 is TGTGCCTGGAGTGTTCGGCCTTACGAGCAGTACTTC.